This T cell receptor (beta chain) was sequenced for a study of blood T cell repertoires in COVID-19. The germline V and J ends were trimmed by 1 base and 2 bases, with 12 bases remaining between them. There are 15 residues in the CDR3. Per the germline V gene, CDR1 is SEHNR and CDR2 is FQNEAQ (reference sequence). Sequencing was performed with immunoSEQ multiplex PCR; in TCRdb, only in-frame clones are kept and a portion is missing. The sample shows around 330,000 clones, 88% of them seen only once. The chain carries TRBV7-9 and TRBJ2-7; D is perhaps TRBD2 (5 bases). Sequencing was done on a sample of peripheral blood. The origin of this receptor is a woman aged 25 to 39 with COVID-19, enrolled during active disease. CDR3 in DNA: TGTGCCAGCAGCTTAGGTTCGGGGAGAACCTACGAGCAGTACTTC. This encodes CASSLGSGRTYEQYF.